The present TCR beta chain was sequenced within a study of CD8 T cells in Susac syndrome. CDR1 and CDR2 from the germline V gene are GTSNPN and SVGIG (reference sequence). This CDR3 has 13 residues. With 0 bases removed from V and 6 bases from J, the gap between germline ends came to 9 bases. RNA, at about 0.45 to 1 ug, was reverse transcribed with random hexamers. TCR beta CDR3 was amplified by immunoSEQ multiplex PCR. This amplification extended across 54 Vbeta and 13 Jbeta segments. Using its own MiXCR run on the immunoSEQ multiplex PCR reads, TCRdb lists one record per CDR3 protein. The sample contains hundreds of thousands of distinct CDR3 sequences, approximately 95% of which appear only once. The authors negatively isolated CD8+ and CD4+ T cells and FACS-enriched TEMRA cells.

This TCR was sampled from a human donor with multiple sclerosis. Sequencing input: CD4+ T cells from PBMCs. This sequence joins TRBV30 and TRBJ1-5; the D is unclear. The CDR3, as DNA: TGTGCCTGGAGTGTAATGCGGGGTCAGCCCCAGCATTTT. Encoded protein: CAWSVMRGQPQHF.